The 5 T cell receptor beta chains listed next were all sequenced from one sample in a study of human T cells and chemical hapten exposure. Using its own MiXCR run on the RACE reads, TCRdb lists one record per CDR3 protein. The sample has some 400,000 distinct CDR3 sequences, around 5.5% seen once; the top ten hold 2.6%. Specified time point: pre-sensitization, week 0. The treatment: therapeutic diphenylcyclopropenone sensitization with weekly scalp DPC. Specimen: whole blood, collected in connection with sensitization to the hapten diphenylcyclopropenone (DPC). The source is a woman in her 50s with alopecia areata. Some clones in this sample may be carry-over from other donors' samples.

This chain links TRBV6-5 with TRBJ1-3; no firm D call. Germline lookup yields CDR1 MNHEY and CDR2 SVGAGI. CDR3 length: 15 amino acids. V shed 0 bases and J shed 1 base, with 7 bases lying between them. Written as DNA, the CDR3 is TGTGCCAGCAGTTACTCAGCGGTTTCTGGAAACACCATATATTTT. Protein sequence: CASSYSAVSGNTIYF.

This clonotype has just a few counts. The CDR3 region has the DNA TGTGCCAGCAGCCCAACTAGCGGGCCGCAAGAGACCCAGTACTTC. This codes for CASSPTSGPQETQYF. V gene TRBV6-2 or TRBV6-3 combines with J gene TRBJ2-5, with 9 positions matching TRBD2. V was clipped by 6 bases and J by 2 bases; unmatched bases: 7. The germline V gene encodes CDR1 MNHEY and CDR2 SVGEGT. This CDR3 has 15 residues.

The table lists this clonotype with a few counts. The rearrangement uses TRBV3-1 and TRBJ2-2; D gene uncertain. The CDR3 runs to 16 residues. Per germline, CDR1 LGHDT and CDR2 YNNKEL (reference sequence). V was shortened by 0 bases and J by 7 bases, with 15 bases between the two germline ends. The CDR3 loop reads CASSQDPVEPSGELFF. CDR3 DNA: TGTGCCAGCAGCCAAGATCCTGTTGAGCCAAGCGGGGAGCTGTTTTTT.

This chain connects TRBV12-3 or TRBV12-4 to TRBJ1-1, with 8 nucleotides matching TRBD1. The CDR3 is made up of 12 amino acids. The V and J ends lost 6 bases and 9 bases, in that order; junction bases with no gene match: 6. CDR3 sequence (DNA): TGTGCCAGCAGCAGACAGGGGATTAAAGCTTTCTTT. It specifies CASSRQGIKAFF.

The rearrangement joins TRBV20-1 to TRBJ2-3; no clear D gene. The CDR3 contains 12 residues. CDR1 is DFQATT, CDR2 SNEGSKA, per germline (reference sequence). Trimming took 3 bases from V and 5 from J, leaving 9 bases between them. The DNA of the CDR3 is TGCAGTGCTAGTGGGCCGGGAGATACGCAGTATTTT. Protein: CSASGPGDTQYF.